This T cell receptor beta chain was captured by sequencing in a study of T cells in Graves' hyperthyroidism and ophthalmopathy. Germline V lookup: CDR1 SGHTA, CDR2 FQGNSA. V lost 5 bases and J lost 0, with 17 bases in between. This CDR3 comprises 17 residues. Amplification of TCR beta CDR3 regions used RNA as the template. TCR CDR3 regions were first amplified by RT-PCR with HTBI primers. TCRdb redid the calling of the multiplex PCR reads with MiXCR, one entry per CDR3 protein. This repertoire shows hundreds of thousands of distinct CDR3 sequences, 45% found once; its top ten account for 6.5% to 9%. Patients were excluded for uncontrolled infection, other autoimmune disease, pregnancy or lactation. This clonotype has a handful of counts.

The sequence derives from an adult man with Graves' disease, either hyperthyroidism or ophthalmopathy (not recorded which). J is TRBJ1-5 and V is TRBV7-2; D is unclear. Sequencing used peripheral blood or thyroid tissue (not recorded which). The CDR3 loop reads CASSQDFGLNSNQPQHF. The CDR3 DNA reads TGTGCCAGCAGCCAAGATTTCGGCTTAAATAGCAATCAGCCCCAGCATTTT.